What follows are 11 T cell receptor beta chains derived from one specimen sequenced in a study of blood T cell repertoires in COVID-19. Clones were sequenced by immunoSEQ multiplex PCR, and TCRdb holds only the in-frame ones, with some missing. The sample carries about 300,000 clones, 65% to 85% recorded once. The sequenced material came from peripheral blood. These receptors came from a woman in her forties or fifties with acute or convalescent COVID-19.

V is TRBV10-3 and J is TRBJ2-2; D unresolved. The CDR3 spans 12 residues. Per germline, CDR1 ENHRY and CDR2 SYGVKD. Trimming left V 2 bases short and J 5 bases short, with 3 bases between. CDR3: CAISEVTGELFF. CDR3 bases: TGTGCCATCAGTGAGGTAACCGGGGAGCTGTTTTTT.

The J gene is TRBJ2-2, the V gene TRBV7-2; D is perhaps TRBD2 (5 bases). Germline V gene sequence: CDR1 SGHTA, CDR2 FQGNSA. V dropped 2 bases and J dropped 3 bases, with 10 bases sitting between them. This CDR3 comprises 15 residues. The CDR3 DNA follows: TGTGCCAGCAGCTTACTGTCGGGGTACACCGGGGAGCTGTTTTTT. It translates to CASSLLSGYTGELFF.

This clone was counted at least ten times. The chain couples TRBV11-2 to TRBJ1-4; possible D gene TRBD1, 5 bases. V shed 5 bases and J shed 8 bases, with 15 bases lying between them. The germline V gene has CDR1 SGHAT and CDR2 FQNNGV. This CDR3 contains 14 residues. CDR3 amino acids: CASSIGQSAEKLFF. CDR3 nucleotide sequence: TGTGCCAGCAGCATCGGACAATCAGCAGAAAAACTGTTTTTT.

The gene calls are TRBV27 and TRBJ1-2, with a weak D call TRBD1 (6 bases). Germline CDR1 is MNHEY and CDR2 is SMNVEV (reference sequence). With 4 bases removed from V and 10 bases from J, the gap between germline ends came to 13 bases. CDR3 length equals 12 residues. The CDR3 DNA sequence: TGTGCCAGCAGTTCCCAACAGGGTCCCTACACCTTC. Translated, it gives CASSSQQGPYTF.

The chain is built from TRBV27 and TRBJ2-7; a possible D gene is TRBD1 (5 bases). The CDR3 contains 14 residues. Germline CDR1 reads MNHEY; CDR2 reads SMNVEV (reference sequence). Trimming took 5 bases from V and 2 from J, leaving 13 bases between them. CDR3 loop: CASSLTVRPYEQYF. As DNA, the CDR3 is TGTGCCAGCAGTCTGACAGTCCGACCCTACGAGCAGTACTTC.

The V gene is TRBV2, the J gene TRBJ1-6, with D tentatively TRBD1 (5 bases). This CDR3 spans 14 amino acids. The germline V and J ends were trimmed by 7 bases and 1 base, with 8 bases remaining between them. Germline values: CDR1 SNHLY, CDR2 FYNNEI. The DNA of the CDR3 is TGTGCCAGCACTGGGGGGTCCTATAATTCACCCCTCCACTTT. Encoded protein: CASTGGSYNSPLHF.

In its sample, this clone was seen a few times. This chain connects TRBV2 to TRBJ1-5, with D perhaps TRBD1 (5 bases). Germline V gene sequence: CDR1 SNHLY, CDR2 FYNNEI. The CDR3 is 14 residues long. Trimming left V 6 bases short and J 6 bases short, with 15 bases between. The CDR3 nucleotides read TGTGCCAGCAGGCCTTCCTTGGGGGGTCAGCCCCAGCATTTT. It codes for CASRPSLGGQPQHF.

This chain's CDR3 is CASSQTGDYGYTF. The CDR3 DNA follows: TGTGCCAGCAGTCAGACAGGGGACTATGGCTACACCTTC. V and J are TRBV12-3 or TRBV12-4 and TRBJ1-2; 8 bases fit TRBD1. With 5 bases clipped from V and 3 bases from J, the junction kept 2 bases outside the gene matches. The length of the CDR3 is 13 residues.

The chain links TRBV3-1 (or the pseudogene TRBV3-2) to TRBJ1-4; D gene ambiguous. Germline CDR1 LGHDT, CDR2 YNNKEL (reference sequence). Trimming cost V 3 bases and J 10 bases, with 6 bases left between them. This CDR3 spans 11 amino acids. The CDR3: CASSQGVKLFF. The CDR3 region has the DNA TGTGCCAGCAGCCAGGGCGTAAAACTGTTTTTT.

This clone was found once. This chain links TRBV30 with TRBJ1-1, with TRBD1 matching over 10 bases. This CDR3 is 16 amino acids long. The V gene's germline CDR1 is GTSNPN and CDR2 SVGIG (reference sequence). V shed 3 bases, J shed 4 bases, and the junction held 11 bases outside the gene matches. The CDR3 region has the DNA TGTGCCTGGAGAATCCGCGGACAGGGGGGCGGCACTGAAGCTTTCTTT. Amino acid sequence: CAWRIRGQGGGTEAFF.

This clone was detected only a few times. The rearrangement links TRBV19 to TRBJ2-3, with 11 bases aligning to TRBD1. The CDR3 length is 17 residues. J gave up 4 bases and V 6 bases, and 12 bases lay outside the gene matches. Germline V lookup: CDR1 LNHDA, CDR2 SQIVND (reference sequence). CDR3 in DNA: TGTGCCAGTAGCCCTGGGACAGGGGGGATAGAGTCAGATACGCAGTATTTT. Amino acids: CASSPGTGGIESDTQYF.